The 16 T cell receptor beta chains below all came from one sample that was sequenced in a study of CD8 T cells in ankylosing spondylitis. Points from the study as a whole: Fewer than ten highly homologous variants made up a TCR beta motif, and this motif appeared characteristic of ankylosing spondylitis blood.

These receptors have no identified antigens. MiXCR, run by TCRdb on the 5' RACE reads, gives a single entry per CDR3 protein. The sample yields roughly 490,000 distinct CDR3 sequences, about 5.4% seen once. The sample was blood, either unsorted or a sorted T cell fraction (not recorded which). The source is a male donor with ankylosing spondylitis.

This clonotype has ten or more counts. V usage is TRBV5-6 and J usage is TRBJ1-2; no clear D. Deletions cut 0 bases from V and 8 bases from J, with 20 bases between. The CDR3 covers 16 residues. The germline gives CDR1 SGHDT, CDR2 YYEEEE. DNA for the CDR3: TGTGCCAGCAGCTTGGCACCGGGTCTTGGGTCCGCCGGCTACACCTTC. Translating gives CASSLAPGLGSAGYTF.

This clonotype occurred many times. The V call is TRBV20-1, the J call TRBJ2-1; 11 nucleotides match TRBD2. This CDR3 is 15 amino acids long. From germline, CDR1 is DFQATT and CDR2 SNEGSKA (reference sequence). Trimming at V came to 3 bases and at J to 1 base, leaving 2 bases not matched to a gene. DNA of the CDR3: TGCAGTGCTAGCCTAGCGGGGGGTTCCTACAATGAGCAGTTCTTC. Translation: CSASLAGGSYNEQFF.

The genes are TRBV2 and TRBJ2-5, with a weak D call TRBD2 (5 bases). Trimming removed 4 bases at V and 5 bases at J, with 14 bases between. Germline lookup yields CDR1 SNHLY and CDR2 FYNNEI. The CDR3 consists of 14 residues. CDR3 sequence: CASSGPSRRETQYF. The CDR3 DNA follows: TGTGCCAGCAGTGGTCCCAGCAGGAGGGAGACCCAGTACTTC. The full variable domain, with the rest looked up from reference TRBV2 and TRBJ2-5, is EPEVTQTPSHQVTQMGQEVILRCVPISNHLYFYWYRQILGQKVEFLVSFYNNEISEKSEIFDDQFSVERPDGSNFTLKIRSTKLEDSAMYFCASSGPSRRETQYFGPGTRLLVL.

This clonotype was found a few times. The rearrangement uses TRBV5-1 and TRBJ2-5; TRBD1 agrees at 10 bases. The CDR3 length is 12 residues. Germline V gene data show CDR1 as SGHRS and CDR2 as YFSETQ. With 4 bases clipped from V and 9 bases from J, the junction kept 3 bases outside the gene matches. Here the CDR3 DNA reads TGCGCCAGCAGCCCGGACAGGGGGGCCCAGTACTTC. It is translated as CASSPDRGAQYF.

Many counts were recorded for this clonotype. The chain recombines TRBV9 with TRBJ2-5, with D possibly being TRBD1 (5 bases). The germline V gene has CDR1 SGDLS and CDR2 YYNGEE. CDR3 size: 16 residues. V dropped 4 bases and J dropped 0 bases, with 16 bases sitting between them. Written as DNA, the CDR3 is TGTGCCAGCAGCCCTCCGTCAGGGCCGTACCAAGAGACCCAGTACTTC. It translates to CASSPPSGPYQETQYF.

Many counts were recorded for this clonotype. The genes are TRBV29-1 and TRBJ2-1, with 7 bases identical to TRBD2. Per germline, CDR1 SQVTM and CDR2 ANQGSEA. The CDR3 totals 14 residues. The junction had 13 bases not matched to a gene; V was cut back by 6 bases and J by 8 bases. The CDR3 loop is CSVKAQGRGDEQFF. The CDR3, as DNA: TGCAGCGTCAAGGCGCAGGGACGGGGGGATGAGCAGTTCTTC.

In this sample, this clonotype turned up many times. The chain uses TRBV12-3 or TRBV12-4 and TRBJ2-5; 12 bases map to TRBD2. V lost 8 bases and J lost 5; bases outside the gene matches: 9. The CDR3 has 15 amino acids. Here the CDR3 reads CASLRTSGDWETQYF. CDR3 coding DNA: TGTGCCAGCCTACGGACTAGCGGGGATTGGGAGACCCAGTACTTC.

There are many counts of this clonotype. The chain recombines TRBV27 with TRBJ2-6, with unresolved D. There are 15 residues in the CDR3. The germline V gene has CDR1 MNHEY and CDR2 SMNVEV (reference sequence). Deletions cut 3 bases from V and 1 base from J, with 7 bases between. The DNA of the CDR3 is TGTGCCAGCAGTTTGCAGCTTTCTGGGGCCAACGTCCTGACTTTC. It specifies CASSLQLSGANVLTF.

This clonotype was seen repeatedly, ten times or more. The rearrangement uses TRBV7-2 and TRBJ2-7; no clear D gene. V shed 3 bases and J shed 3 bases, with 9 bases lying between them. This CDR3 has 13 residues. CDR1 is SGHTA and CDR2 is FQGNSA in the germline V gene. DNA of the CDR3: TGTGCCAGCAGCTTCATCGTTGGCTACGAGCAGTACTTC. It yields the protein CASSFIVGYEQYF.

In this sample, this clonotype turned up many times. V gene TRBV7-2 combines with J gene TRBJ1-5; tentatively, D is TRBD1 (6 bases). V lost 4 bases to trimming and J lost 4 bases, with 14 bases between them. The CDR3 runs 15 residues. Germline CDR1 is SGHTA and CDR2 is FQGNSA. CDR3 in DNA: TGTGCCAGCAGCTCACAGGGTAGGGAGAATCAGCCCCAGCATTTT. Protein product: CASSSQGRENQPQHF.

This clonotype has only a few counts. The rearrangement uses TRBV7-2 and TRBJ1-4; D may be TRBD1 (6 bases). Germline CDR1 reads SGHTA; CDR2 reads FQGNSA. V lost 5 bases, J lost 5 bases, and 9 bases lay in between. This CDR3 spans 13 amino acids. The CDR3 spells CASSRTANEKLFF. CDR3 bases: TGTGCCAGCAGCAGGACAGCGAATGAAAAACTGTTTTTT. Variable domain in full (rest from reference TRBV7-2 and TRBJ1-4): GAGVSQSPSNKVTEKGKDVELRCDPISGHTALYWYRQSLGQGLEFLIYFQGNSAPDKSGLPSDRFSAERTGGSVSTLTIQRTQQEDSAVYLCASSRTANEKLFFGSGTQLSVL.

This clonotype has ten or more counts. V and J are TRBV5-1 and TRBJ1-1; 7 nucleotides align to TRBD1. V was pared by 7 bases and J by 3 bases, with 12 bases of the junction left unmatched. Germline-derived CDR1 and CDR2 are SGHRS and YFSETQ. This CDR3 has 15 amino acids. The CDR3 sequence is CASQVGGIRDTEAFF. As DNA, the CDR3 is TGCGCCAGCCAGGTAGGGGGCATAAGGGACACTGAAGCTTTCTTT.

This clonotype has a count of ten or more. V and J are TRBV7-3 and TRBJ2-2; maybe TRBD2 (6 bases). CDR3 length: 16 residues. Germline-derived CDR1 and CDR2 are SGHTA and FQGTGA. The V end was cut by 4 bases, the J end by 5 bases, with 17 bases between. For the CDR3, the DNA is TGTGCCAGCAGCTCCGCTAGGCGGGGAGGAACCGGGGAGCTGTTTTTT. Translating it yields CASSSARRGGTGELFF.

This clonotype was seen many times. CDR3 nucleotide sequence: TGTGCCAGCAGCCCCCTAGCGGGAGGGCCAGGTGAGCAGTTCTTC. Translating gives CASSPLAGGPGEQFF. The chain joins TRBV7-9 to TRBJ2-1, with 12 nucleotides matching TRBD2. The CDR3 runs to 15 residues. Germline V gene lookup returns CDR1 SEHNR and CDR2 FQNEAQ (reference sequence). The V segment lost 5 bases and the J segment 9 bases; nucleotides outside the gene matches: 8. Together with reference TRBV7-9 and TRBJ2-1, the CDR3 gives the full variable domain: DTGVSQNPRHKITKRGQNVTFRCDPISEHNRLYWYRQTLGQGPEFLTYFQNEAQLEKSRLLSDRFSAERPKGSFSTLEIQRTEQGDSAMYLCASSPLAGGPGEQFFGPGTRLTVL.

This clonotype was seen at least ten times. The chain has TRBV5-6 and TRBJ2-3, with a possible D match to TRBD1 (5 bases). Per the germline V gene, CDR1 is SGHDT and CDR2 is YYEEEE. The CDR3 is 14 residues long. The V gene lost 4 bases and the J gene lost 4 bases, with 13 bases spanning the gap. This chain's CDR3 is CASSSVGVADTQYF. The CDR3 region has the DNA TGTGCCAGCAGCAGCGTAGGGGTCGCAGATACGCAGTATTTT.

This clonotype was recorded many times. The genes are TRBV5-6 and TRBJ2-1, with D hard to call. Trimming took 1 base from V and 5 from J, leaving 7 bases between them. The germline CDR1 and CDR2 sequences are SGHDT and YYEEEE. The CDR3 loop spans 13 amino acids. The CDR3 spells CASSLRAHNEQFF. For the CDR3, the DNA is TGTGCCAGCAGCTTGAGGGCACACAATGAGCAGTTCTTC.